These 30 T cell receptor beta chains originate from one sample sequenced in a study of T cells after posttransplantation cyclophosphamide. Only in-frame clones appear in the TCRdb table, and some are missing; sequencing was by immunoSEQ multiplex PCR. This sample has over 20,000 clones, with roughly nine tenths found just once. Cyclophosphamide on days +3 and +4 followed busulfan-fludarabine conditioning and a marrow graft. This sample comprised PBMCs, obtained after allogeneic stem cell transplant with posttransplant cyclophosphamide. The receptors derive from a female patient between 30 and 45 years old who received an allogeneic stem cell transplant from an unrelated donor, was CMV-positive, and had no GVHD. Some T cells could come from the graft donor.

This clone was detected once. V and J are TRBV29-1 and TRBJ2-7; D not resolved. Per germline, CDR1 SQVTM and CDR2 ANQGSEA. The V and J ends lost 2 bases and 2 bases respectively, with 7 bases between them. This CDR3 spans 12 amino acids. CDR3 bases: TGCAGCGTTGAATTAGACACCTACGAGCAGTACTTC. This codes for CSVELDTYEQYF.

Comment on this clone: At one end, the junction sequence differs from germline, possibly due to a read error. The chain combines TRBV6-5 with TRBJ2-5; 9 nucleotides align to TRBD2. This CDR3 is 14 amino acids long. Germline assignment: CDR1 MNHEY and CDR2 SVGAGI. Here the CDR3 reads CVSRASGKQETQYF. CDR3 sequence (DNA): TGTGTCAGCAGGGCTAGCGGGAAACAAGAGACCCAGTACTTC.

This clone was seen a single time. The chain employs TRBV11-2 and TRBJ2-5; D gene uncertain. V was shortened by 1 base and J by 3 bases, with 6 bases between the two germline ends. The length of the CDR3 is 13 residues. CDR1 is SGHAT, CDR2 FQNNGV, per germline. CDR3 in DNA: TGTGCCAGCAGCTTAGTACGGGAAGAGACCCAGTACTTC. Translating gives CASSLVREETQYF.

J is TRBJ2-1 and V is TRBV5-1; weak D call: TRBD1 (9 bases). CDR1 SGHRS and CDR2 YFSETQ come from the germline V gene. The CDR3 spans 17 residues. V shed 3 bases and J shed 7 bases, with 23 bases lying between them. The CDR3 DNA reads as TGCGCCAGCAGCTCAAAAACGGGGACAGGGACTAGAAATGAGCAGTTCTTC. It yields the protein CASSSKTGTGTRNEQFF.

The rearrangement joins TRBV7-8 to TRBJ1-2; 7 nucleotides line up with TRBD1. Trimming removed 5 bases from V and 7 bases from J; junction bases left unmatched: 7. The CDR3 is 13 residues long. From germline, CDR1 is SGHVS and CDR2 FQNEAQ. The CDR3 reads CASSLLTGAGYTF. DNA of the CDR3: TGTGCCAGCAGCCTTCTTACAGGGGCTGGCTACACCTTC.

The chain joins TRBV27 to TRBJ1-5, with a tentative D call TRBD1 (6 bases). Germline CDR1 and CDR2: MNHEY and SMNVEV (reference sequence). The germline V and J ends were trimmed by 3 bases and 0 bases, with 6 bases remaining between them. The CDR3 totals 14 residues. CDR3 region: CASSLTGSNQPQHF. In DNA, the CDR3 is TGTGCCAGCAGTTTGACAGGTAGCAATCAGCCCCAGCATTTT.

This chain joins TRBV28 and TRBJ2-5; 10 nucleotides align to TRBD2. Germline CDR1 reads MDHEN; CDR2 reads SYDVKM. Losses at the gene ends were 5 bases for V and 0 bases for J; bases not matched to a gene: 6. The CDR3 is 16 residues long. CDR3 protein: CASSPRLAGYQETQYF. The CDR3, as DNA: TGTGCCAGCAGTCCCAGACTAGCGGGTTACCAAGAGACCCAGTACTTC.

V is TRBV10-3 and J is TRBJ2-5; 7 nucleotides match TRBD1. The end of the DNA fits TRBJ2-7 better, so the J call may be wrong. CDR1 and CDR2 from the germline V gene are ENHRY and SYGVKD. The CDR3 is 12 residues long. As DNA, the CDR3 is TGTGCCATCACCACGACAGGGTACGAGCAGTACTTC. Residues: CAITTTGYEQYF.

This chain connects TRBV5-1 to TRBJ1-4; 8 bases agree with TRBD1. V trimming: 2 bases; J trimming: 7 bases; junction bases outside the gene matches: 4. CDR3 length equals 14 residues. CDR1 SGHRS and CDR2 YFSETQ come from the germline V gene. CDR3 amino acids: CASSFRDRTEKLFF. CDR3 DNA: TGCGCCAGCAGCTTCCGGGACAGGACTGAAAAACTGTTTTTT. The entire variable domain, with the rest obtained from reference TRBV5-1 and TRBJ1-4, is as follows: KAGVTQTPRYLIKTRGQQVTLSCSPISGHRSVSWYQQTPGQGLQFLFEYFSETQRNKGNFPGRFSGRQFSNSRSEMNVSTLELGDSALYLCASSFRDRTEKLFFGSGTQLSVL.

A single count supports this clone. J is TRBJ1-2 and V is TRBV7-9; D perhaps matches TRBD1 (5 bases). The V end was cut by 2 bases, the J end by 6 bases, with 7 bases between. Germline CDR1 reads SEHNR; CDR2 reads FQNEAQ (reference sequence). The CDR3 contains 12 residues. CDR3 DNA sequence: TGTGCCAGCAGCTTACAGGGTAATGGCTACACCTTC. Amino acids: CASSLQGNGYTF.

The CDR3 nucleotides are TGTGCCATCAGTGAGCCGGAAGGAGAGGAGACCCAGTACTTC. Protein: CAISEPEGEETQYF. The chain recombines TRBV10-3 with TRBJ2-5, with D unclear. V was cut by 2 bases and J by 5 bases, with 12 bases left in between. The V gene's germline CDR1 is ENHRY and CDR2 SYGVKD. The CDR3 totals 14 residues.

The chain uses TRBV6-6 and TRBJ2-1; TRBD2 matches 7 bases. Looked up from germline, CDR1 is MNHNY and CDR2 is SVGAGI (reference sequence). V shed 2 bases and J 8 bases; nucleotides not matched to a gene: 6. The CDR3 sequence is 14 residues long. The DNA for the CDR3 is TGTGCCAGCAGTTACGACGGGGGGAAAGATGAGCAGTTCTTC. It is translated as CASSYDGGKDEQFF.

J is TRBJ1-4 and V is TRBV1; the table names TRBD1, a call not compared with the DNA. TRBV1 is a known pseudogene. This CDR3 is built from 17 residues. The CDR3 sequence: CTSSHDKETGDNEKLFF. Written as DNA, the CDR3 is TGCACCAGCAGCCATGATAAAGAAACAGGGGATAATGAAAAACTGTTTTTT.

This chain links TRBV28 with TRBJ2-5; 10 bases line up with TRBD1. The CDR3 totals 14 residues. Trimming took 3 bases from V and 4 from J; bases not matched to a gene: 2. Germline-derived CDR1 and CDR2 are MDHEN and SYDVKM. The CDR3 protein is CASSFDRGPETQYF. In DNA, the CDR3 is TGTGCCAGCAGTTTCGACAGGGGGCCAGAGACCCAGTACTTC.

For the CDR3, the DNA is TGTGCCAGCAGCTCGGGAGGGAAAAAAGAGACCCAGTACTTC. This codes for CASSSGGKKETQYF. V is TRBV5-6 and J is TRBJ2-5, with TRBD2 matching over 8 bases. The CDR3 has 14 amino acids. V trimming: 3 bases; J trimming: 3 bases; junction bases outside the gene matches: 4. CDR1 is SGHDT and CDR2 is YYEEEE in the germline V gene.

This clone was observed once. V usage is TRBV5-1 and J usage is TRBJ2-7, with 8 positions matching TRBD1. The CDR3 loop spans 14 amino acids. The V and J ends lost 7 bases and 2 bases, in that order; junction bases with no gene match: 8. Germline V CDR1 and CDR2: SGHRS, YFSETQ. In nucleotides, the CDR3 is TGCGCCAGCCGAACGACAGGGGCGGCCTACGAGCAGTACTTC. Translating it yields CASRTTGAAYEQYF.

V is TRBV5-4 and J is TRBJ1-2; 8 bases map to TRBD1. The V gene end was trimmed by 0 bases and the J gene end by 4 bases; junction bases not matched to a gene: 8. Germline V lookup: CDR1 SGHNT, CDR2 YYREEE (reference sequence). The CDR3 has 16 amino acids. CDR3: CASSLAGAGGSYGYTF. For the CDR3, the DNA is TGTGCCAGCAGCTTGGCCGGGGCAGGGGGCAGCTATGGCTACACCTTC.

This clone has a handful of counts. The chain employs TRBV27 and TRBJ1-6; the D gene is possibly TRBD1 (6 bases). This CDR3 region has 15 residues. V lost 4 bases to trimming and J lost 3 bases, with 10 bases between them. Germline V lookup: CDR1 MNHEY, CDR2 SMNVEV (reference sequence). This chain's CDR3 is CASSWKGGYNSPLHF. CDR3 in DNA: TGTGCCAGCAGTTGGAAAGGGGGCTATAATTCACCCCTCCACTTT.

V gene TRBV4-1 combines with J gene TRBJ1-4, with 9 bases fitting TRBD1. V lost 6 bases to trimming and J lost 3 bases; unmatched junction nucleotides: 14. CDR1 and CDR2 from the germline V gene are MGHRA and YSYEKL. The CDR3 consists of 18 residues. The CDR3 protein is CASRLSPGTGFANEKLFF. Here the CDR3 DNA reads TGCGCCAGCAGGCTATCCCCCGGGACAGGGTTTGCTAATGAAAAACTGTTTTTT.

The chain carries TRBV5-1 and TRBJ2-1; 7 positions agree with TRBD1. The junction had 10 bases not matched to a gene; V was cut back by 4 bases and J by 0 bases. This CDR3 is 17 amino acids long. Germline-derived CDR1 and CDR2 are SGHRS and YFSETQ. The CDR3: CASSQHPTGSSYNEQFF. CDR3 nucleotides: TGCGCCAGCAGCCAACACCCGACAGGGAGCTCCTACAATGAGCAGTTCTTC. Combining the CDR3 with reference TRBV5-1 and TRBJ2-1 gives the whole variable domain KAGVTQTPRYLIKTRGQQVTLSCSPISGHRSVSWYQQTPGQGLQFLFEYFSETQRNKGNFPGRFSGRQFSNSRSEMNVSTLELGDSALYLCASSQHPTGSSYNEQFFGPGTRLTVL.

The chain has TRBV19 and TRBJ2-7; a possible D gene is TRBD2 (6 bases). The V gene's germline CDR1 is LNHDA and CDR2 SQIVND (reference sequence). The CDR3 spans 13 residues. Trimming shortened V by 5 bases and J by 4 bases, and 12 bases separated the two germline ends. CDR3 nucleotides: TGTGCCAGTAGTCCGGGGGTACCGTACGAGCAGTACTTC. It yields the protein CASSPGVPYEQYF.

This chain uses TRBV6-1 with TRBJ1-1; no clear D. Germline-derived CDR1 and CDR2 are MNHNS and SASEGT. The CDR3 is 16 amino acids. With 0 bases removed from V and 0 bases from J, the gap between germline ends came to 11 bases. In DNA form, the CDR3 reads TGTGCCAGCAGTGAAGCGATAGGACTCATGAACACTGAAGCTTTCTTT. Translating it yields CASSEAIGLMNTEAFF.

The V and J genes are TRBV30 and TRBJ1-5; 8 nucleotides match TRBD1. The trim removed 1 base at V and 7 bases at J, leaving 0 bases unmatched. Germline loops: CDR1 GTSNPN, CDR2 SVGIG (reference sequence). The CDR3 length is 12 residues. Here the CDR3 DNA reads TGTGCCTGGAGTGCAGGGGGCCAGCCCCAGCATTTT. As protein: CAWSAGGQPQHF.

This clone is a singleton in its sample. V usage is TRBV30 and J usage is TRBJ1-4, with D perhaps matching TRBD1 (5 bases). The CDR3 has 11 amino acids. V was cut by 6 bases and J by 4 bases, with 6 bases left in between. Germline loops: CDR1 GTSNPN, CDR2 SVGIG (reference sequence). The CDR3 protein is CACQGNEKLFF. DNA for the CDR3: TGTGCCTGCCAGGGTAATGAAAAACTGTTTTTT.

CDR3 DNA: TGTGCCAGCAGCTTATTCACTGAGGGCTACACCTTC. Its translation: CASSLFTEGYTF. The V and J genes are TRBV11-2 and TRBJ1-2; D is unresolved. The V and J ends lost 2 bases and 8 bases respectively, with 9 bases between them. Germline values: CDR1 SGHAT, CDR2 FQNNGV. CDR3 length: 12 amino acids.

V is TRBV6-5 and J is TRBJ2-3; possibly TRBD1 for D (5 bases). Trimming shortened V by 5 bases and J by 4 bases, and 7 bases separated the two germline ends. This CDR3 region has 12 residues. Per germline, CDR1 MNHEY and CDR2 SVGAGI. The CDR3 DNA reads TGTGCCAGCAGTCCGACAGCAGATACGCAGTATTTT. Translating it yields CASSPTADTQYF.

This sequence joins TRBV6-1 and TRBJ2-7; 9 nucleotides line up with TRBD2. The CDR3 loop spans 16 amino acids. V dropped 0 bases and J dropped 3; count of bases not matched to a gene: 6. Germline CDR1 reads MNHNS; CDR2 reads SASEGT. CDR3 residues: CASSEAGRGGFYEQYF. CDR3 bases: TGTGCCAGCAGTGAAGCGGGGCGGGGGGGCTTCTACGAGCAGTACTTC.

The chain combines TRBV25-1 with TRBJ2-3; TRBD2 matches at 9 bases. From germline, CDR1 is MGHDK and CDR2 SYGVNS. The trim removed 0 bases at V and 11 bases at J, leaving 3 bases unmatched. The CDR3 is 13 amino acids. CDR3 in DNA: TGTGCCAGCAGTGAATATGAGCGGGGGGAGCAGTATTTT. Translated, it gives CASSEYERGEQYF.

The chain combines TRBV27 with TRBJ1-2, with a possible D match to TRBD1 (5 bases). Trimming cost V 5 bases and J 4 bases, with 11 bases left between them. Germline loops: CDR1 MNHEY, CDR2 SMNVEV (reference sequence). This CDR3 has 13 residues. CDR3 DNA sequence: TGTGCCAGCAGTAACAGGAATTTCTATGGCTACACCTTC. Protein product: CASSNRNFYGYTF.

The chain carries TRBV19 and TRBJ2-7; a possible D gene is TRBD2 (6 bases). V shed 5 bases and J shed 1 base, with 18 bases lying between them. There are 16 residues in the CDR3. In germline, CDR1 is LNHDA, CDR2 SQIVND (reference sequence). The CDR3: CASSQPGSPLSYEQYF. The CDR3 bases are TGTGCCAGTAGTCAACCCGGGAGCCCCTTATCCTACGAGCAGTACTTC.